The entry below describes one T cell receptor (beta chain). The source of the sample is a study of preoperative IRX-2 immunotherapy in early breast cancer. Profiled with immunoSEQ multiplex PCR; TCRdb holds only in-frame clones, not every one. The data show around 30,000 clones, around four fifths seen once. Trimming pared 2 bases from V and 4 bases from J, leaving 11 bases between. The CDR3 contains 14 residues. From germline, CDR1 is LNHDA and CDR2 SQIVND (reference sequence). Treatment indicated: preoperative locoregional IRX-2 cytokine immunotherapy. Samples came from a phase Ib trial of preoperative locoregional IRX-2 cytokine immunotherapy.

This sample comprised lymph node tissue, obtained from a patient treated with IRX-2 immunotherapy. The receptor comes from a human donor with breast cancer. The chain carries TRBV19 and TRBJ1-2; D is perhaps TRBD1 (5 bases). The CDR3 reads CASSITGRTYGYTF. DNA for the CDR3: TGTGCCAGTAGTATAACGGGACGGACCTATGGCTACACCTTC.